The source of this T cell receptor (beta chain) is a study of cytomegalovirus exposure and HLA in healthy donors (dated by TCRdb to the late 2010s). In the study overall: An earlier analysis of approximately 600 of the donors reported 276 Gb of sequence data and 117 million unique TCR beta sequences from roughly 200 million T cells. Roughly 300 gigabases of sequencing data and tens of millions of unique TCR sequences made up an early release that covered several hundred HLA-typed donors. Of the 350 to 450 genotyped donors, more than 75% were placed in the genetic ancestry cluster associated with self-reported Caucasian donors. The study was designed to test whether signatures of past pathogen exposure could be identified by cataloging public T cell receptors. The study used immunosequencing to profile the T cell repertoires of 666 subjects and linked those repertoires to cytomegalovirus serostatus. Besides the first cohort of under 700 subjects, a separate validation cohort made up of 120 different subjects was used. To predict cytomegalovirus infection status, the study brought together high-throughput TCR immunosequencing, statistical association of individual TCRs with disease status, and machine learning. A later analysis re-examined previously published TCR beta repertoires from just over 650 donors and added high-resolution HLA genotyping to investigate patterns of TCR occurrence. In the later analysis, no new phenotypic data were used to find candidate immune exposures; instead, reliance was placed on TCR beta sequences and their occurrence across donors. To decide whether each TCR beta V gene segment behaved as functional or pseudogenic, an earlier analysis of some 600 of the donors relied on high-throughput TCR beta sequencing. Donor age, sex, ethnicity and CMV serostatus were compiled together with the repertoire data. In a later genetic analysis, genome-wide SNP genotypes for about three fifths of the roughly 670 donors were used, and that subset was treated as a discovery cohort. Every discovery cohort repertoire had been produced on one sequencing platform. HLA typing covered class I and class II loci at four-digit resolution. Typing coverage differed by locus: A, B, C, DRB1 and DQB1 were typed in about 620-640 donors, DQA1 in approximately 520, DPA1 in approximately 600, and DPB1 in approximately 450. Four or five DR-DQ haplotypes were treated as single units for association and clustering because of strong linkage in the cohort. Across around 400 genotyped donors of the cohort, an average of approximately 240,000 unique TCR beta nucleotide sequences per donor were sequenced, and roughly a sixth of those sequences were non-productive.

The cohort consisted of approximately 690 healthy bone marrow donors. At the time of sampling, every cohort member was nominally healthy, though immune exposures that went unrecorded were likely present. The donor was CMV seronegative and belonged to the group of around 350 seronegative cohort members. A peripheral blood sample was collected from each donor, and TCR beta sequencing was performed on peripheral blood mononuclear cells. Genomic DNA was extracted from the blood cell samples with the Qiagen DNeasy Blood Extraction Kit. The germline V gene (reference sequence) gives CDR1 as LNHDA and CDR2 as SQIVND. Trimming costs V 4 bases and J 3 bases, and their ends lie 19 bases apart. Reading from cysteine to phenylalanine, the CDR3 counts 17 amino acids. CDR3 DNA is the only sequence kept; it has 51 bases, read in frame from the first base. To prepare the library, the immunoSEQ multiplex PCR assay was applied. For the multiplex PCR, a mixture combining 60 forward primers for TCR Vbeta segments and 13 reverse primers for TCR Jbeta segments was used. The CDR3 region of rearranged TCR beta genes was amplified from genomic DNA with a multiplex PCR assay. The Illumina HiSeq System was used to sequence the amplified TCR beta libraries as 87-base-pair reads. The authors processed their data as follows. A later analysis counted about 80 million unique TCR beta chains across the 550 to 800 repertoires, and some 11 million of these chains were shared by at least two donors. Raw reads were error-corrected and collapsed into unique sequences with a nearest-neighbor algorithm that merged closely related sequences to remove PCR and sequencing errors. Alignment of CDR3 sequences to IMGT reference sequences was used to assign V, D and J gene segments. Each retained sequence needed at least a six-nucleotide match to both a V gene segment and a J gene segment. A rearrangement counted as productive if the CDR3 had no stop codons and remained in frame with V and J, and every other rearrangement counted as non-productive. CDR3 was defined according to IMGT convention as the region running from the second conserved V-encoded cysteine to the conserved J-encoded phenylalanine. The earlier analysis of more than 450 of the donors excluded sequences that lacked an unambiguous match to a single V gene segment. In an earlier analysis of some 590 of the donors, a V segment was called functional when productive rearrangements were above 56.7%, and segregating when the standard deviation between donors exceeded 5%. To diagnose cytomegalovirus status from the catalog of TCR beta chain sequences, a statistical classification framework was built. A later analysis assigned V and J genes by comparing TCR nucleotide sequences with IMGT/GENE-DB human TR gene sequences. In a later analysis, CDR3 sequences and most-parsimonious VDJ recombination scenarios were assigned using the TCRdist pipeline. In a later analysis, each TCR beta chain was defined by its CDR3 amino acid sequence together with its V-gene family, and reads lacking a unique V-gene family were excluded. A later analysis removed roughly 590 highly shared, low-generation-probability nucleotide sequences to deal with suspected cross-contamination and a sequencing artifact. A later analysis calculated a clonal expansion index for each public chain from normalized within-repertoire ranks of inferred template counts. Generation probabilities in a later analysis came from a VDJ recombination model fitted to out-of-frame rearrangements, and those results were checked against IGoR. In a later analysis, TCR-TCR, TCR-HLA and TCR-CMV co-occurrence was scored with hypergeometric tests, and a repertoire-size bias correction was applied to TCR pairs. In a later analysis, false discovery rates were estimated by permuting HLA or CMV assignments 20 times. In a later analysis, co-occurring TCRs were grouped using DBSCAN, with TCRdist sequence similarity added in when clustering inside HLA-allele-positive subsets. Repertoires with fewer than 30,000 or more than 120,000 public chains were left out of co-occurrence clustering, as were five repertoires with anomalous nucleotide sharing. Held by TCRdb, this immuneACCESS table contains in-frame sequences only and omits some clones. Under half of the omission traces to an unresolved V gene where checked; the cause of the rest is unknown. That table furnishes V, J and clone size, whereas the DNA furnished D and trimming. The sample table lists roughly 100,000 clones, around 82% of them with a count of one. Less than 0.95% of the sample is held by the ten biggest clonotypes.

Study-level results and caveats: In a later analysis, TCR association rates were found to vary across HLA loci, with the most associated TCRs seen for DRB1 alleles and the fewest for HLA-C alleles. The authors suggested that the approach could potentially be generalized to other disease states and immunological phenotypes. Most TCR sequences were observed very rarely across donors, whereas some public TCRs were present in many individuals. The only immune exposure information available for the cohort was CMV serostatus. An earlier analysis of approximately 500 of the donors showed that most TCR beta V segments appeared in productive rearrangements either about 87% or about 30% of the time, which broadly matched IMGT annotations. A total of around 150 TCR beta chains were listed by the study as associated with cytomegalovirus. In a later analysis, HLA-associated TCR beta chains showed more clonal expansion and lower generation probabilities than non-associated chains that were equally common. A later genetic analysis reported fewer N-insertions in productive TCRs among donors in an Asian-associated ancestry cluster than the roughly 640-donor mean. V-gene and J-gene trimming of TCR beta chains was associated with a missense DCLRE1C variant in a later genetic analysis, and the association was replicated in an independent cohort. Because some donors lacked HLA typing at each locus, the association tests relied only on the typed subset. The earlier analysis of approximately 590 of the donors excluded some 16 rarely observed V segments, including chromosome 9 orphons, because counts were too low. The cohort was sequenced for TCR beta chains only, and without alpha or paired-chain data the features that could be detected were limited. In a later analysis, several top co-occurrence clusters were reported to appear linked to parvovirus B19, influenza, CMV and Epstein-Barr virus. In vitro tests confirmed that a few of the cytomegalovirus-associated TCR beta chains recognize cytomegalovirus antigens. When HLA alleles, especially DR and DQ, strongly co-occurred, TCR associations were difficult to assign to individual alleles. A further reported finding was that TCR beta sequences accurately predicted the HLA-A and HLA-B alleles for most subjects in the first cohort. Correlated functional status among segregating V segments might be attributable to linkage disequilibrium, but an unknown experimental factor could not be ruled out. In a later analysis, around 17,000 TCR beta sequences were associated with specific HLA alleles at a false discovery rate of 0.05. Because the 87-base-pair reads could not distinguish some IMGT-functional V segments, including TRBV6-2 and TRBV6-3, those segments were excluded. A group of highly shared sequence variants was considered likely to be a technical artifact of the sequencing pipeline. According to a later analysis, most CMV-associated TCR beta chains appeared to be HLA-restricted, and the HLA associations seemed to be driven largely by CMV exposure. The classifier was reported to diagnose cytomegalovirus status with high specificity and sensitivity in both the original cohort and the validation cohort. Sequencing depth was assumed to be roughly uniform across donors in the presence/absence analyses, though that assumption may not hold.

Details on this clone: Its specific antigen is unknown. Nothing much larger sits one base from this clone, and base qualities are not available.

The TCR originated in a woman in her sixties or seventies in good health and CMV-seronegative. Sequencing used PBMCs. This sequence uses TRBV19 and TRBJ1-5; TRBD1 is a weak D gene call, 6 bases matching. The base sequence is TGTGCCAGTAGTACACCGGGGGGCGGAGGGGACAATCAGCCCCAGCATTTT. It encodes CASSTPGGGGDNQPQHF.